This T cell receptor beta chain was sequenced for a study of blood T cell repertoires in COVID-19. On the study more broadly: Samples came from the United States, Italy and Spain, spanning acute and convalescent COVID-19. The cDNA or gDNA used as material had been derived from T cells, B-cell-depleted T cells, or PBMCs.

Original methodology: Amplification of reference gene primers provided the estimated nucleated cell counts. The assay was immunoSEQ multiplex PCR, and TCRdb's table has in-frame clones only and misses some. Clone size and V and J calls were adopted from that table, with D and trimming inferred from the DNA. The table has approximately 180,000 clones, 70% to 90% seen once; the top ten hold approximately 21%. The sequenced sample was peripheral blood. The receptor comes from a man aged 55 to 70 with active or convalescent COVID-19.

The CDR3 spells CASSYGGTRPNEQFF. CDR3 DNA sequence: TGTGCCAGCAGTTATGGAGGGACTAGGCCCAATGAGCAGTTCTTC. The V call is TRBV6-5, the J call TRBJ2-1; 8 bases are shared with TRBD2. There are 15 residues in the CDR3. J was trimmed by 6 bases and V by 3 bases; bases with no gene match: 7. The germline V gene encodes CDR1 MNHEY and CDR2 SVGAGI.